This TCR beta chain stems from a study of shared clonotypes between healthy human individuals. Terminally differentiated effector memory CD45RA+ cells were excluded by CCR7 positive selection of CD45RO-negative cells. V was cut by 3 bases and J by 4 bases, with 9 bases left in between. Germline values: CDR1 MNHEY, CDR2 SMNVEV (reference sequence). The CDR3 consists of 13 residues. Original methodology: From ImmunoSEQ came sequences covering only the junction and carrying no quality scores, so filtering differed. This table comes from immunoSEQ multiplex PCR, and its TCRdb copy is limited to in-frame clones, with some not included. V and J calls plus clone size are reproduced from that table; the DNA served to infer D and trimming. In the table there are over 2,000,000 clones, about 94% of which are singletons. Comments on this clone: Additional DNA sequences in this sample encode the identical CDR3.

The TCR was taken from a man between 18 and 35 years old in good health. Some clones in this sample may be carry-over from other donors' samples. Material for sequencing was naive CD8+ T cells from PBMCs. The V gene is TRBV27, the J gene TRBJ2-5, with D perhaps being TRBD1 or TRBD2 (5 bases each). In nucleotides, the CDR3 is TGTGCCAGCAGTTTGGGGGTTAGAGAGACCCAGTACTTC. Its translation is CASSLGVRETQYF.